This is a list of T cell receptor beta chains from one sample in a study of blood T cell repertoires in COVID-19. Profiled with immunoSEQ multiplex PCR; TCRdb holds only in-frame clones, not every one. Among roughly 80,000 clones, approximately 89% were seen once, and the ten largest hold around 1.9%. Material: peripheral blood. These receptors were obtained from a woman aged 55-69 years with acute or convalescent COVID-19. Each CDR3 is given with its conserved first and last residue. Fields, in order: J gene, V gene, CDR3 protein.

TRBJ1-2 TRBV28 CATLVSGLSDGYTF
TRBJ1-2 TRBV18 CASSPGQLAGYTF
TRBJ2-1 TRBV4-1 CASSQTAGYEQFF
TRBJ1-6 TRBV23-1 CASSQTGGNSPLHF
TRBJ1-1 TRBV6-2/TRBV6-3 CASSWTRGTEAFF
TRBJ2-1 TRBV11-2 CASSLPGLAALEQFF
TRBJ1-4 TRBV18 CASSADARAGNEKLFF
TRBJ2-1 TRBV7-7 CASSFGLPYVDEQFF
TRBJ1-3 TRBV28 CASAQGDGNTIYF
TRBJ2-7 TRBV6-5 CASNQGDSYYEQYF
TRBJ2-5 TRBV5-1 CASSLGDRPHGETQYF
TRBJ2-5 TRBV6-2/TRBV6-3 CASSYPAQGKETQYF
TRBJ2-1 TRBV5-1 CASRTGVTYNEQFF
TRBJ2-1 TRBV5-6 CASSSGLGLNEQFF
TRBJ2-7 TRBV5-4 CASSFLLREQYF
TRBJ2-3 TRBV29-1 CSVASGTGGSTDTQYF
TRBJ1-1 TRBV3-1/TRBV3-2 CASSQDPALRVTEAFF
TRBJ1-5 TRBV29-1 CSVDRPLISYQPQHF
TRBJ2-7 TRBV10-3 CAISESTSYEQYF
TRBJ1-2 TRBV3-1/TRBV3-2 CASSQEGGVGYTF
TRBJ1-3 TRBV7-6 CASSLDRVTGNTIYF
TRBJ2-7 TRBV28 CASSENYEQYF
TRBJ1-1 TRBV24-1 CATSDPSTEAFF
TRBJ1-1 TRBV29-1 CSVEGGGASLGTEAFF
TRBJ1-1 TRBV18 CASSLDRGNTEAFF
TRBJ2-7 TRBV5-4 CASSLGRDSSYEQYF
TRBJ1-1 TRBV7-3 CASSAQGNTEAFF
TRBJ1-1 TRBV28 CASSPFKGDSNTEAFF
TRBJ2-7 TRBV7-9 CASSLRQNPYEQYF
TRBJ1-1 TRBV28 CASKTPDRANTEAFF
TRBJ2-3 TRBV5-1 CASSPQSTDTQYF
TRBJ1-1 TRBV28 CASGNREGVNTEAFF
TRBJ2-1 TRBV6-6 CASGRKTEQFF
TRBJ2-7 TRBV4-1 CASSQGQGSGSAGEQYF
TRBJ2-7 TRBV4-1 CASSQVGQISYEQYF
TRBJ2-7 TRBV6-6 CASSYKRGELEQYF
TRBJ2-1 TRBV7-2 CASSLSGRVRGNEQFF